This TCR beta chain was captured in a study of regulatory T cells in long-lasting Graves disease. Study results and limitations: A greater number of public clonotypes (more than 2,500) was shared by persistent patients than by new patients (about 990).

The germline V and J ends were trimmed by 4 bases and 0 bases, with 12 bases remaining between them. The CDR3 has 15 amino acids. Germline values: CDR1 SEHNR, CDR2 FQNEAQ (reference sequence). For TCR beta, libraries came from iRepertoire HTBI primers and Arm-PCR of CDR3 regions. TCRdb processed the multiplex PCR reads anew with MiXCR; each CDR3 protein has one entry. The profile shows 700,000 or so distinct CDR3 sequences, about 30% of them singletons. Concerning this clonotype: Its antigen is as yet unknown.

The sample's time point: persistent/refractory GD, antithyroid drugs over 5 years with positive TRAb. The TCR library was made from RNA that had been extracted from PBMCs in TRIzol. This receptor was taken from a female donor with Graves disease. This chain connects TRBV7-9 to TRBJ1-2, with D possibly matching TRBD1 (5 bases). The sequences come from peripheral blood mononuclear cells (PBMCs), collected when the disease was refractory, from a patient treated with antithyroid drugs. The CDR3 region is CASSSPRDPNYGYTF. The CDR3 nucleotides are TGTGCCAGCAGCTCCCCCAGGGACCCTAACTATGGCTACACCTTC.